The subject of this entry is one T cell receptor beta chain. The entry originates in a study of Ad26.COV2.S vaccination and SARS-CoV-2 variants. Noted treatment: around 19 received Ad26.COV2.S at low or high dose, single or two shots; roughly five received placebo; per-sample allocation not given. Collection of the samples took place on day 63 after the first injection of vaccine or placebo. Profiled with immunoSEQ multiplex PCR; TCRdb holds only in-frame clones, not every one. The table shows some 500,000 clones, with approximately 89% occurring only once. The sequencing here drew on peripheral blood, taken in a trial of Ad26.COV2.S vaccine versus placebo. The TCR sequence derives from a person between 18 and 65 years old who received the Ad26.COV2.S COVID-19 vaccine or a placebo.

CDR3 in DNA: TGTGCCAGCAGTTATCAGGGGAGTCATTCACCCCTCCACTTT. Amino acid sequence: CASSYQGSHSPLHF. The chain has TRBV27 and TRBJ1-6, with D possibly being TRBD1 (6 bases). Trimming took off 4 bases at V and 8 bases at J, with 12 bases between the two ends. The germline gives CDR1 MNHEY, CDR2 SMNVEV (reference sequence). This CDR3 contains 14 residues.